This T cell receptor (beta chain) was retrieved from a study of cytomegalovirus exposure and HLA in healthy donors. In the PCR, 60 Vbeta and 13 Jbeta primers were used. Using immunoSEQ multiplex PCR, the repertoire was profiled, and TCRdb retains in-frame clones only, with some absent. The data show 100,000 to 150,000 clones, about 80% seen once. The V segment lost 6 bases and the J segment 6 bases; nucleotides outside the gene matches: 11. Germline lookup yields CDR1 WSHSY and CDR2 SAAADI. The CDR3 length is 16 residues. This clone was detected a few times. The V gene is TRBV10-2, the J gene TRBJ1-4; TRBD1 agrees at 9 bases. The sequence was obtained from a girl under 10 years old in good health and CMV-seronegative. The sequencing sample was made of PBMCs. CDR3 sequence reads: CASSLFNRDRDEKLFF. The CDR3 region has the DNA TGCGCCAGCAGCCTTTTTAACCGGGACAGGGATGAAAAACTGTTTTTT.